Below, 25 T cell receptor beta chains from the same sample are listed, as sequenced in a study of cytomegalovirus exposure and HLA in healthy donors. PCR was performed using 60 Vbeta and 13 Jbeta primers. Sequenced by immunoSEQ multiplex PCR; TCRdb stores in-frame clones only, minus some. The table has 160,000 or so clones, 70% to 80% seen once. The specimen was PBMCs. The receptors were gathered from a man aged 40-55 years in good health and CMV-seronegative.

The chain is built from TRBV12-2 and TRBJ2-1; TRBD2, as called in the table, went unchecked against the DNA. TRBV12-2 is classified as a pseudogene. The CDR3 has 16 residues. The CDR3 bases are TGTGCAAGTCGCTTCCCAGCGGGAGCCTTCTACAATGAGCAGTTCTTC. Residues: CASRFPAGAFYNEQFF.

This sequence joins TRBV5-1 and TRBJ2-7; 11 bases are a match to TRBD1. V gave up 4 bases and J gave up 5 bases; unmatched junction bases: 11. The CDR3 consists of 16 residues. The germline gives CDR1 SGHRS, CDR2 YFSETQ. Here the CDR3 reads CASSRRPGQGEDEQYF. Written as DNA, the CDR3 is TGCGCCAGCAGCAGAAGACCGGGACAGGGGGAGGACGAGCAGTACTTC. Together with reference TRBV5-1 and TRBJ2-7, the CDR3 gives the full variable domain: KAGVTQTPRYLIKTRGQQVTLSCSPISGHRSVSWYQQTPGQGLQFLFEYFSETQRNKGNFPGRFSGRQFSNSRSEMNVSTLELGDSALYLCASSRRPGQGEDEQYFGPGTRLTVT.

The count of this clone is one. The chain is built from TRBV6-5 and TRBJ2-5; 8 nucleotides line up with TRBD1. The V gene end was trimmed by 0 bases and the J gene end by 7 bases; junction bases not matched to a gene: 7. The germline CDR1 and CDR2 sequences are MNHEY and SVGAGI. CDR3 size: 15 residues. The CDR3 region is CASSYSSRGHGTQYF. The CDR3 DNA sequence: TGTGCCAGCAGTTACTCGAGCAGGGGGCACGGGACCCAGTACTTC.

V gene TRBV28 combines with J gene TRBJ2-7; D not resolved. The length of the CDR3 is 15 residues. Germline CDR1 is MDHEN and CDR2 is SYDVKM. The V end lost 4 bases, the J end lost 2 bases, and 15 bases lay between the germline ends. The CDR3 loop is CASSSQTNPPYEQYF. CDR3 DNA sequence: TGTGCCAGCAGTTCACAAACGAATCCCCCCTACGAGCAGTACTTC.

The chain joins TRBV6-6 to TRBJ2-7; 11 bases are a match to TRBD2. Germline lookup yields CDR1 MNHNY and CDR2 SVGAGI (reference sequence). With V trimmed by 5 bases and J by 12 bases, 15 bases remained unmatched. The CDR3 contains 15 residues. The DNA of the CDR3 is TGTGCCAGCAGTGGCGGGACTAGCGGTTTAGGTTGGCGGTACTTC. Its translation: CASSGGTSGLGWRYF.

The chain has TRBV4-2 and TRBJ2-5, with a weak D call TRBD2 (5 bases). Germline values: CDR1 LGHNA, CDR2 YNFKEQ. This CDR3 has 16 amino acids. Trimming left V 1 base short and J 2 bases short, with 14 bases between. DNA for the CDR3: TGTGCCAGCAGCCAAGGGGAAGTAGCGTCACAAGAGACCCAGTACTTC. Its protein product is CASSQGEVASQETQYF.

This clone was counted a few times. This rearrangement joins TRBV6-5 to TRBJ2-3, with D possibly being TRBD1 (6 bases). The CDR3 has 13 amino acids. Germline CDR1 is MNHEY and CDR2 is SVGAGI. The V end was cut by 6 bases, the J end by 4 bases, with 11 bases between. CDR3 amino acids: CASRNTGPDTQYF. CDR3 DNA sequence: TGTGCCAGCAGGAATACAGGGCCAGATACGCAGTATTTT.

This clone was counted a single time. The chain has TRBV11-2 and TRBJ2-7; TRBD1 aligns across 8 bases. Germline V gives CDR1 SGHAT, CDR2 FQNNGV. This CDR3 contains 14 residues. The junction had 9 bases not matched to a gene; V was cut back by 6 bases and J by 5 bases. CDR3 bases: TGTGCCAGCAGTAACGGGGCAGGGGGCAACGAGCAGTACTTC. Translation: CASSNGAGGNEQYF.

This chain connects TRBV19 to TRBJ2-5, with 8 bases identical to TRBD2. V shed 5 bases, J shed 3 bases, and the junction held 8 bases outside the gene matches. The CDR3 loop spans 15 amino acids. Germline CDR1 LNHDA, CDR2 SQIVND (reference sequence). This CDR3 is CASSPGLRGEETQYF. In DNA, the CDR3 is TGTGCCAGTAGTCCGGGTTTGCGGGGGGAAGAGACCCAGTACTTC.

The chain carries TRBV29-1 and TRBJ1-2; D is uncertain. This CDR3 region has 11 residues. Germline CDR1 is SQVTM and CDR2 is ANQGSEA. Trimming cost V 7 bases and J 7 bases, with 13 bases left between them. This CDR3 is CSAQAFSGYTF. The CDR3 region has the DNA TGCAGCGCCCAGGCTTTTAGTGGCTACACCTTC.

The rearrangement joins TRBV6-5 to TRBJ1-2, with 7 positions matching TRBD1. This CDR3 region has 13 residues. Trimming took 5 bases from V and 3 from J; bases not matched to a gene: 3. CDR1 is MNHEY and CDR2 is SVGAGI in the germline V gene. DNA of the CDR3: TGTGCCAGCAGTCGAACAGGGGACTATGGCTACACCTTC. It codes for CASSRTGDYGYTF.

The J gene is TRBJ2-2, the V gene TRBV15; a weak D match, TRBD1 (5 bases). The V end was cut by 5 bases, the J end by 0 bases, with 16 bases between. The germline V gene has CDR1 LNHNV and CDR2 YYDKDF (reference sequence). The CDR3 is 17 amino acids. The CDR3 region has the DNA TGTGCCACCAGCTACAACATGGGGCATTCGAACACCGGGGAGCTGTTTTTT. The encoded protein is CATSYNMGHSNTGELFF.

CDR3 sequence: CASSSDRVTDTQYF. For the CDR3, the DNA is TGTGCCAGCAGTTCGGACAGGGTGACAGATACGCAGTATTTT. The V gene is TRBV28, the J gene TRBJ2-3; TRBD1 matches at 8 bases. Germline CDR1 is MDHEN and CDR2 is SYDVKM. The CDR3 runs to 14 residues. V lost 4 bases, J lost 3 bases, and 3 bases stayed unmatched.

This rearrangement joins TRBV11-3 to TRBJ2-5; D is perhaps TRBD1 (5 bases). The closer fit of TRBJ2-7 to the DNA end suggests the J call may be wrong. The CDR3 has 12 residues. Per germline, CDR1 SGHNT and CDR2 YENEEA. The CDR3 spells CASSLDINEQYF. In DNA, the CDR3 is TGTGCCAGCAGCTTGGACATTAACGAGCAGTACTTC.

The chain couples TRBV29-1 to TRBJ2-1; 7 bases fit TRBD2. Germline trimming cut 7 bases from V and 6 bases from J; bases unmatched to any gene: 3. CDR3 size: 11 residues. CDR1 is SQVTM, CDR2 ANQGSEA, per germline. The CDR3 DNA is TGCAGCGAACGACTAGCCAATGAGCAGTTCTTC. This encodes CSERLANEQFF.

The table lists this clone with a count of one. One junction end does not reproduce the germline sequence, and a read error may be involved. The V and J genes are TRBV13 and TRBJ2-5; 11 bases line up with TRBD1. Germline V gene sequence: CDR1 PRHDT, CDR2 FYEKMQ (reference sequence). The CDR3 spans 15 residues. The CDR3 DNA is TGTGCCAGCAGCCTAGGGACAGGGGGGTTAGAGACCCAGTACTTC. Translation gives CASSLGTGGLETQYF.

The chain combines TRBV5-1 with TRBJ2-7; TRBD2 agrees at 7 bases. The V gene end was trimmed by 1 base and the J gene end by 4 bases; junction bases not matched to a gene: 2. CDR1 SGHRS and CDR2 YFSETQ come from the germline V gene. The CDR3 is 13 residues long. The CDR3 coding sequence is TGCGCCAGCAGCTTGAGCGGGGTTTACGAGCAGTACTTC. Protein: CASSLSGVYEQYF.

V gene TRBV28 combines with J gene TRBJ2-7; 11 bases fit TRBD1. Germline V gene lookup returns CDR1 MDHEN and CDR2 SYDVKM. The CDR3 consists of 17 residues. V lost 2 bases and J lost 4; bases outside the gene matches: 10. The CDR3 here is CASSLTYRTGGSYEQYF. The CDR3 DNA sequence: TGTGCCAGCAGTTTAACTTATAGGACAGGGGGCTCGTACGAGCAGTACTTC.

The rearrangement links TRBV6-5 to TRBJ2-4; possible D gene TRBD1, 5 bases. Germline V lookup: CDR1 MNHEY, CDR2 SVGAGI. The CDR3 extends over 16 amino acids. V lost 1 base, J lost 4 bases, and 14 bases lay in between. CDR3 residues: CASSYYRAGSKNIQYF. CDR3 DNA sequence: TGTGCCAGCAGTTACTACCGGGCAGGGTCGAAAAACATTCAGTACTTC.

The rearrangement links TRBV2 to TRBJ2-1; 14 bases line up with TRBD2. The CDR3 totals 20 residues. J lost 5 bases, V lost 5 bases, and 17 bases had no gene match. Germline assignment: CDR1 SNHLY and CDR2 FYNNEI. The DNA for the CDR3 is TGTGCCAGCAGTTACACGCGGGGACTAGCGGGAGTTGGAGGCGACAATGAGCAGTTCTTC. Translation: CASSYTRGLAGVGGDNEQFF.

The V gene is TRBV28, the J gene TRBJ2-2, with 10 nucleotides matching TRBD1. The germline V gene has CDR1 MDHEN and CDR2 SYDVKM. Trimming cost V 6 bases and J 8 bases; bases outside gene matches: 6. CDR3 length: 14 residues. The CDR3: CASRTGGAVGELFF. The CDR3 nucleotides read TGTGCCAGCAGGACAGGGGGCGCGGTAGGGGAGCTGTTTTTT.

This chain joins TRBV7-2 and TRBJ2-5; the match to TRBD2 covers 8 bases. Germline V CDR1 and CDR2: SGHTA, FQGNSA. This CDR3 comprises 17 residues. V was clipped by 5 bases and J by 7 bases; unmatched bases: 18. For the CDR3, the DNA is TGTGCCAGCAGCCGGTATAATGGGGGAGCGGGAGCCGGGACCCAGTACTTC. As protein: CASSRYNGGAGAGTQYF.

With regard to this clone: Within the sample, other DNA sequences also encode this same CDR3. The rearrangement uses TRBV11-3 and TRBJ2-7; 12 bases are shared with TRBD1. CDR1 is SGHNT and CDR2 is YENEEA in the germline V gene. The junction had 4 bases not matched to a gene; V was cut back by 4 bases and J by 6 bases. This CDR3 contains 14 residues. The CDR3 protein is CASSSTGQGAEQYF. CDR3 sequence (DNA): TGTGCCAGCAGCTCAACGGGACAGGGGGCCGAGCAGTACTTC.

The rearrangement uses TRBV7-2 and TRBJ2-2; 9 positions agree with TRBD2. The CDR3 consists of 16 residues. The V gene end was trimmed by 2 bases and the J gene end by 9 bases; junction bases not matched to a gene: 10. From germline, CDR1 is SGHTA and CDR2 FQGNSA. The CDR3 sequence is CASSLPETSGRWELFF. CDR3 DNA: TGTGCCAGCAGCTTACCCGAGACTAGCGGTCGCTGGGAGCTGTTTTTT.

There are a few counts of this clone. The chain combines TRBV18 with TRBJ2-1, with a weak D call TRBD1 (6 bases). Germline V lookup: CDR1 KGHSH, CDR2 LQKENI. The CDR3 runs 16 residues. Trimming took off 6 bases at V and 0 bases at J, with 15 bases between the two ends. The CDR3 loop reads CASSRTGSSSYNEQFF. Written as DNA, the CDR3 is TGTGCCAGCTCTCGCACAGGGTCGAGCTCCTACAATGAGCAGTTCTTC. Full variable domain (rest looked up from reference TRBV18 and TRBJ2-1): NAGVMQNPRHLVRRRGQEARLRCSPMKGHSHVYWYRQLPEEGLKFMVYLQKENIIDESGMPKERFSAEFPKEGPSILRIQQVVRGDSAAYFCASSRTGSSSYNEQFFGPGTRLTVL.